This T cell receptor beta chain came from a study of cytomegalovirus exposure and HLA in healthy donors. Study at large: HLA-typed donors were the source of approximately 80 million unique TCRs held in an early data release. Ancestry clustering placed about four fifths of over 300 genotyped donors in the Caucasian-associated cluster.

Points from the study as a whole: As a later analysis showed, several of the most significant clusters appeared to be linked to common viral pathogens. TCR beta V segments were, for the most part, productive about 87% or about 30% of the time in an earlier analysis.

Primers: 60 Vbeta forward and 13 Jbeta reverse. Repertoires were generated with immunoSEQ multiplex PCR, while TCRdb's copy carries only in-frame clones and drops some. There are approximately 100,000 clones in the sample; around four fifths occur only once, and 4.1% lies in the top ten. As for this clone: The antigen is undetermined. At one end the junction does not follow the germline gene, possibly because of a read error.

The CDR3 spans 11 residues. Germline V gene data show CDR1 as SEHNR and CDR2 as FQNEAQ (reference sequence). The sample consisted of PBMCs. This clonotype was obtained from a man between 35 and 55 years old in good health and CMV-seronegative. The rearrangement joins TRBV7-9 to TRBJ2-7; D gene ambiguous. The CDR3 nucleotides are TGTTCCAGCAGCCCCTCTTACGAGCAGTACTTC. This gives the protein CSSSPSYEQYF.